This paragraph reports one TCR beta chain. CDR3 length: 16 residues. Germline loops: CDR1 SGHRS, CDR2 YFSETQ. V was shortened by 4 bases and J by 4 bases, with 20 bases between the two germline ends. Sequencing used immunoSEQ multiplex PCR; TCRdb keeps in-frame clones, though not all of them. Here the sample spans about 80,000 clones, more than 70% being singletons. This record comes from a study of blood T cell repertoires in COVID-19. Background on the study: Both acute and convalescent COVID-19 samples were obtained from the United States, Italy and Spain. PBMCs, B-cell-depleted T cells, or T cells were the source of the cDNA or gDNA that made up the material.

This receptor was obtained from a woman of 80 years or more with acute or convalescent COVID-19. The J gene is TRBJ1-1, the V gene TRBV5-1; D gene unclear. Material: peripheral blood. CDR3 bases: TGCGCCAGCAGCCTACCGCCCGGACTAGGAGGCACTGAAGCTTTCTTT. Protein: CASSLPPGLGGTEAFF.